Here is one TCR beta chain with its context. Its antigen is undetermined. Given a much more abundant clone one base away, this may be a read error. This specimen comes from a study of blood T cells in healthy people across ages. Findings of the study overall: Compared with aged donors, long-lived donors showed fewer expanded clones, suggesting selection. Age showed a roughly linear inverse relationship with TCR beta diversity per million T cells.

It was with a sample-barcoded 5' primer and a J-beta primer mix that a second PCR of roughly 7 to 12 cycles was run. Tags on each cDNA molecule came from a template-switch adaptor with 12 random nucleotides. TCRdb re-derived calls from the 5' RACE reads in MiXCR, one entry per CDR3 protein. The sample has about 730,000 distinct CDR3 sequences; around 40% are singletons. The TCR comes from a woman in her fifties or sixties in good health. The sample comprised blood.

The CDR3 DNA reads as TGTGCCAGCAGCCGAGGACAGGCTATCTACGAGCAGTACTTC. This encodes CASSRGQAIYEQYF. The chain employs TRBV4-2 and TRBJ2-7; 7 bases agree with TRBD1. CDR3 length: 14 residues. Germline lookup yields CDR1 LGHNA and CDR2 YNFKEQ. V trimming: 4 bases; J trimming: 3 bases; junction bases outside the gene matches: 6.